Detailed here is one TCR beta chain. The antigen is unknown. The data were taken from a study of graft-versus-host responses after intestinal transplantation. Overall study: Grafts were multivisceral, liver-intestinal, or isolated intestinal. Study results and limitations: Some patients had graft-donor T cell macrochimerism, and their allografts showed high graft-versus-host to host-versus-graft clonal ratios. GvH clones surfaced in recipient marrow, some emerging earlier in ileum or blood. Early declines in HvG clones that occurred post-transplant were associated with peak circulating GvH clone levels.

Profiling relied on immunoSEQ multiplex PCR, and the TCRdb table lists in-frame clones only, not all of them. The sample carries some 90,000 clones, about nine tenths recorded once. This CDR3 has 12 amino acids. The V end lost 9 bases, the J end lost 7 bases, and 15 bases lay between the germline ends. The V gene's germline CDR1 is SNHLY and CDR2 FYNNEI. The TCR was taken from a human donor who was the organ donor for an intestinal transplant. The chain recombines TRBV2 with TRBJ1-2; tentative D call: TRBD1 (6 bases). Sequences were derived from unstimulated CD8+ T cells sorted from spleen or lymph node cells, sampled before transplant. The CDR3 here is CASVGGRGGYTF. The CDR3 nucleotides read TGTGCCAGTGTAGGGGGACGGGGTGGCTACACCTTC.